Listed here is a single TCR beta chain. Its target is unknown. CDR3 length: 13 amino acids. Germline V lookup: CDR1 LGHNA, CDR2 YSLEER. V was trimmed by 1 base and J by 9 bases, leaving 10 bases between them. This specimen comes from a study of blood T cells in healthy people across ages. Looking at the study overall: The template switching approach captured approximately one barcoded beta molecule for every two T cells. General observations from the study: The recorded TCR beta diversity per million T cells decreased in a roughly linear manner with age.

Per sample, no less than 5.5 micrograms of total RNA were extracted. The use of a sample-barcoded 5' primer and a J-beta primer mix characterized a second PCR of about 7 to 12 cycles. Every cDNA molecule bore a tag from a template-switch adaptor containing 12 random nucleotides. TCRdb called the 5' RACE reads again in MiXCR, with one record for every CDR3 protein. This table holds some 1.1 million distinct CDR3 sequences, 35% to 45% found once. The V call is TRBV4-3, the J call TRBJ2-1; D unresolved. This sequence originates from a man aged 18 to 29 in good health. The sequencing input was blood. Written as DNA, the CDR3 is TGCGCCAGCAGCCAAGCAGAACAGCTTGAGCAGTTCTTC. Its protein is CASSQAEQLEQFF.